The table lists the clone carrying this TCR beta chain with many counts. The target antigen is unknown. TCR beta libraries were built with iRepertoire HTBI primers and Arm-PCR of CDR3 regions. Each CDR3 protein is one row after TCRdb ran MiXCR on the multiplex PCR reads. The sample records roughly 380,000 distinct CDR3 sequences, roughly 15% being singletons. This entry belongs to a study of regulatory T cells in long-lasting Graves disease. Study-wide results and caveats: Not thyroid tissue but only peripheral blood was studied. Persistent Graves' patients showed reduced TCR diversity versus newly diagnosed patients.

The CDR3 spans 14 residues. The germline V and J ends were trimmed by 5 bases and 4 bases, with 14 bases remaining between them. CDR1 is MNHEY and CDR2 is SMNVEV in the germline V gene (reference sequence). Specified time point: newly diagnosed GD, antithyroid drugs for less than 3 months. Generation of the TCR library employed RNA extracted from PBMCs. The authors drew patients from an endocrinology department in Xi'an, China. The sequencing here drew on peripheral blood mononuclear cells (PBMCs), taken at new diagnosis, from a patient treated with antithyroid drugs. V is TRBV27 and J is TRBJ1-1, with a tentative D call TRBD1 (5 bases). The receptor's source is a female donor with Graves disease. The CDR3 DNA sequence: TGTGCCAGCAGTCCTGGGACCTCGGGCACTGAAGCTTTCTTT. Translation gives CASSPGTSGTEAFF.